These T cell receptor beta chains were read from a single sample in a study of blood T cells in healthy people across ages. TCRdb re-derived calls from the 5' RACE reads in MiXCR, one entry per CDR3 protein. This sample has about 1 million distinct CDR3 sequences, with more than 35% found just once. Sequencing was performed on blood. These TCRs come from a woman aged 55 to 70 in good health. The CDR3 runs from the conserved cysteine through the conserved F or W. A D gene is named only where the DNA matches it firmly. A row's size may be missing; if present it is once, few, many or a size class.

>many|TRBD2|TRBV29-1|TRBJ2-7
TGCAGCGTTGAACGTCCCCGGACATCTAGCGGGACCTCCTACGAGCAGTACTTC
CSVERPRTSSGTSYEQYF
>NA|NA|TRBV29-1|TRBJ2-6
TGCAGCGTTCACCGGGCAGGGGCCAACGTCCTGACTTTC
CSVHRAGANVLTF
>NA|NA|TRBV27|TRBJ2-1
TGTGCCAGCAGAGAAGACAGGGAGGTTTACAATGAGCAGTTCTTC
CASREDREVYNEQFF
>few|NA|TRBV20-1|TRBJ2-1
TGCAGTGTCAGTCCCGGGGGCAGGGACAATGAGCAGTTCTTC
CSVSPGGRDNEQFF
>few|TRBD2|TRBV6-1|TRBJ2-1
TGTGCCAGCTCTCTAGCGGGAGGGCCCTCCTACAATGAGCAGTTCTTC
CASSLAGGPSYNEQFF
>NA|NA|TRBV27|TRBJ2-7
TGTGCCAGCAGTTTTCGAGGGGTAGGCGAGCAGTACTTC
CASSFRGVGEQYF
>NA|TRBD2|TRBV3-1|TRBJ2-7
TGTGCCAGCAGCCAAGATACCAGCGGGAGTGGTGACAAGCAGTACTTC
CASSQDTSGSGDKQYF
>few|TRBD2|TRBV27|TRBJ2-7
TGTGCCAGCAGTCCTACTAGCGGGAGATTGTTGTACGAGCAGTACTTC
CASSPTSGRLLYEQYF
>NA|NA|TRBV9|TRBJ2-7
TGTGCCAGCAGCGTAGAGGACAGCCCCTACGAGCAGTACTTC
CASSVEDSPYEQYF
>NA|TRBD2|TRBV29-1|TRBJ2-1
TGCAGCGGGGGACTAGCAATCAATGAGCAGTTCTTC
CSGGLAINEQFF
>NA|TRBD2|TRBV10-3|TRBJ2-1
TGTGCCATCAGTGACCGGGACTACGGTCACAATGAGCAGTTCTTC
CAISDRDYGHNEQFF
>NA|NA|TRBV10-2|TRBJ2-1
TGCGCCAGCAGTGAGGACACAAAAGAGCACAATGAGCAGTTCTTC
CASSEDTKEHNEQFF
>few|NA|TRBV20-1|TRBJ2-7
TGCAGTGCCCCGGGGTACTACGAGCAGTACTTC
CSAPGYYEQYF
>NA|NA|TRBV29-1|TRBJ2-3
TGCAGCGTGGGCGGGAAAATCACAGATACGCAGTATTTT
CSVGGKITDTQYF
>NA|NA|TRBV20-1|TRBJ1-1
TGCAGTGCCCGTAGGTCGTCTCCAGGGGAAGCTTTCTTT
CSARRSSPGEAFF
>few|NA|TRBV4-1|TRBJ2-1
TGCGCCAGCAGCCAAGCGGTAGTTGAAGCTCGTGAGCAGTTCTTC
CASSQAVVEAREQFF
>NA|TRBD2|TRBV20-1|TRBJ2-3
TGCAGTGCAGAGCGGGGTGGTAGCACAGATACGCAGTATTTT
CSAERGGSTDTQYF
>few|NA|TRBV12-3/TRBV12-4|TRBJ1-1
TGTGCCAGCAGTGTTGTCTCCCGAACTGAAGCTTTCTTT
CASSVVSRTEAFF
>few|NA|TRBV4-1|TRBJ1-1
TGCGCCAGCAGCCAAGGGACGGGGACCACCACTGAAGCTTTCTTT
CASSQGTGTTTEAFF
>NA|NA|TRBV4-2|TRBJ2-5
TGTGCCAGCAACCATCAAGAGACCCAGTACTTC
CASNHQETQYF